A selection of T cell receptor beta chains follows, all from one sample in a study of control samples from healthy donors and cancer patients. The method was immunoSEQ multiplex PCR; TCRdb's version includes in-frame clones alone and lacks a portion of them. Here the sample spans 250,000 to 300,000 clones, approximately 80% being singletons. The sample was PBMCs. The source of these receptors is a woman in her sixties with lung cancer. Both conserved end residues are part of each CDR3. The D gene is left open where the match is weak. A row's size may be missing; if present it is once, few, many or a size class.

v_call,j_call,d_call,clone_size,cdr3_nt,cdr3_aa
TRBV10-3,TRBJ2-7,TRBD2,once,TGTGCCATCAGTGGACTAGCGGGGGGCAAAATCTCCTACGAGCAGTACTTC,CAISGLAGGKISYEQYF
TRBV2,TRBJ1-6,NA,NA,TGTGCCAGCAGTGAATATAAAGGGGATAGTTCACCCCTCCACTTT,CASSEYKGDSSPLHF
TRBV3-1/TRBV3-2,TRBJ2-3,NA,NA,TGTGCCAGCAGCTTCGGACCCGATTGGGATTTT,CASSFGPDWDF
TRBV5-5,TRBJ1-5,TRBD1,NA,TGTGCCAGCAGCGAAGGGACAGGGGAACAGCCCCAGCATTTT,CASSEGTGEQPQHF
TRBV19,TRBJ2-3,NA,NA,TGTGCCAGTAGTAGAGGGACTCGTCAAGATACGCAGTATTTT,CASSRGTRQDTQYF
TRBV12-3/TRBV12-4,TRBJ1-2,NA,NA,TGTGCCAGCAGTTTAGCCTCCTGGTATGGCTACACCTTC,CASSLASWYGYTF
TRBV7-4,TRBJ1-2,NA,NA,TGTGCCAGCAGCTTAGGGCGGGTGGACTACTATGGCTACACCTTC,CASSLGRVDYYGYTF
TRBV4-2,TRBJ2-3,TRBD2,few,TGTGCCAGCAGCCTAGCGGGGGGGCCTCTCGGCACAGATACGCAGTATTTT,CASSLAGGPLGTDTQYF
TRBV30,TRBJ2-4,NA,NA,TGTGCCTGGACCCCGGGGGACATTCAGTACTTC,CAWTPGDIQYF
TRBV5-5,TRBJ2-6,NA,NA,TGTGCCAGCAGCTTTCTTCTAAGACCTGGGGCCAACGTCCTGACTTTC,CASSFLLRPGANVLTF
TRBV5-4,TRBJ2-1,NA,few,TGTGCCAGCAGCTCTTACAATGAGCAGTTCTTC,CASSSYNEQFF
TRBV7-2,TRBJ2-7,TRBD1,NA,TGTGCCAGCAGCTTCCGGGACAGGGACTCGCAGTACTTC,CASSFRDRDSQYF
TRBV7-3,TRBJ2-1,NA,NA,TGTGCCAGCAGCCGCTCGGAATACAATGAGCAGTTCTTC,CASSRSEYNEQFF
TRBV28,TRBJ1-3,NA,NA,TGTGCCAGCAGAACGACAGCCAACTCTGGAAACACCATATATTTT,CASRTTANSGNTIYF
TRBV5-6,TRBJ2-7,NA,NA,TGTGCCAGCAGCTCAGAGGGGGGGGAGTACTTC,CASSSEGGEYF
TRBV18,TRBJ1-1,TRBD1,once,TGTGCCAGCTCACCGGGGACAGGGAACACTGAAGCTTTCTTT,CASSPGTGNTEAFF
TRBV12-3/TRBV12-4,TRBJ2-7,NA,NA,TGTGCCAGCAGTTCTTTCTACGAGCAGTACTTC,CASSSFYEQYF
TRBV20-1,TRBJ2-3,TRBD2,NA,TGCAGTGCTAGTAAGGCTAGCGGTGTCACAGATACGCAGTATTTT,CSASKASGVTDTQYF
TRBV19,TRBJ1-1,NA,once,TGTGCCAGTAGTATAGTAGGCTCGAGGATCGCTTTCTTT,CASSIVGSRIAFF
TRBV20-1,TRBJ1-5,TRBD1,NA,TGCAGTGCTAGTGCACAGGGGAGTGGACAGCCCCAGCATTTT,CSASAQGSGQPQHF
TRBV6-5,TRBJ1-4,NA,NA,TGTGCCAGCAGTTCTTACAGGGCTAATGAAAAACTGTTTTTT,CASSSYRANEKLFF
TRBV11-1,TRBJ1-4,NA,few,TGTGCCAGCAGCTCCTCGACAGGTCTTAATGAAAAACTGTTTTTT,CASSSSTGLNEKLFF
TRBV7-9,TRBJ1-1,NA,once,TGTGCCAGCAGCTTAGGCCGAGGAGGCTCTGAAGCTTTCTTT,CASSLGRGGSEAFF
TRBV28,TRBJ1-3,NA,NA,TGTGCCAGCAGTTTACCGTCCCGGTCGACAGGAAACACCATATATTTT,CASSLPSRSTGNTIYF
TRBV4-1,TRBJ1-6,NA,once,TGCGCCAGCAGCCATATCAGGGATAATTCACCCCTCCACTTT,CASSHIRDNSPLHF
TRBV5-4,TRBJ2-7,NA,few,TGTGCCAGCAGCTCCCAGGTCTCGAAATCCTACGAGCAGTACTTC,CASSSQVSKSYEQYF
TRBV21-1,TRBJ2-7,NA,NA,TGTGCCAGCAGCAAAGTGGCTAGCTACGAGCAGTACTTC,CASSKVASYEQYF
TRBV5-1,TRBJ1-1,NA,NA,TGCGCCAGCAGCTTGGTGGGGGTGGAGACTGAAGCTTTCTTT,CASSLVGVETEAFF
TRBV29-1,TRBJ2-2,TRBD1,NA,TGCAGCGTCGCCCCGGGACAGGGGGCCGGGGAGCTGTTTTTT,CSVAPGQGAGELFF
TRBV5-5,TRBJ2-1,NA,few,TGTGCCAGCAGCTTTGACTATCCCCTCAATGAGCAGTTCTTC,CASSFDYPLNEQFF